One and the same sample provided the 15 T cell receptor beta chains below, sequenced in a study of blood T cell repertoires in COVID-19 (dated by TCRdb to 2018 to 2021). The library was prepared using the immunoSEQ multiplex PCR assay. The clones in this table, taken by TCRdb from immuneACCESS, are in-frame only. Not every clone is retained; where verified, under half of the shortfall comes from an unresolved V gene, and the cause of the rest is unknown. The sample includes 60,000 to 65,000 clones, with over 75% observed a single time. The top ten clones comprise about 9.3% of the sample. Specimen: peripheral blood. The receptors come from a woman older than 75 with active COVID-19.

This clone has a single count. The chain recombines TRBV4-2 with TRBJ2-5, with a weak D call TRBD2 (6 bases). Germline CDR1 LGHNA, CDR2 YNFKEQ. The ends were cut back, 2 bases at V and 1 base at J, with 14 bases in the middle. This CDR3 region has 16 residues. The CDR3 spells CASSQYTRGFQETQYF. In DNA form, the CDR3 reads TGTGCCAGCAGCCAATACACCCGGGGGTTCCAAGAGACCCAGTACTTC.

The chain combines TRBV6-1 with TRBJ1-2; no clear D. The CDR3 is 16 amino acids. Trimming took 4 bases from V and 4 from J, leaving 19 bases between them. Looked up from germline, CDR1 is MNHNS and CDR2 is SASEGT. DNA for the CDR3: TGTGCCAGCAGTGCCTCGGGGTCCCACCTTTTCTATGGCTACACCTTC. It encodes CASSASGSHLFYGYTF.

The chain employs TRBV21-1 and TRBJ1-2. TRBV21-1 is annotated as a pseudogene. The CDR3 spans 13 residues. The CDR3 is CASSKGRLVGYTF. The CDR3 DNA is TGTGCCAGCAGCAAAGGGCGGCTGGTAGGCTACACCTTC.

This clone turned up a few times. The rearrangement joins TRBV3-1 (or the pseudogene TRBV3-2) to TRBJ1-5, with a tentative D call TRBD1 (6 bases). Germline V CDR1 and CDR2: LGHDT, YNNKEL (reference sequence). This CDR3 has 16 amino acids. The germline V and J ends were trimmed by 3 bases and 2 bases, with 14 bases remaining between them. The CDR3 region has the DNA TGTGCCAGCAGCCACCGGGGGGCCGGTGGCAATCAGCCCCAGCATTTT. As protein: CASSHRGAGGNQPQHF.

V is TRBV18 and J is TRBJ1-2, with a weak D call TRBD1 (6 bases). CDR1 and CDR2 from the germline V gene are KGHSH and LQKENI. V dropped 3 bases and J dropped 2 bases, with 16 bases sitting between them. The CDR3 runs 16 residues. DNA of the CDR3: TGTGCCAGCTCACCTACCCAGGGGCGAGAGAACTATGGCTACACCTTC. Translating it yields CASSPTQGRENYGYTF.

The chain has TRBV4-1 and TRBJ2-1; 10 nucleotides agree with TRBD1. This CDR3 comprises 15 residues. Germline V gene lookup returns CDR1 MGHRA and CDR2 YSYEKL. The V and J ends lost 4 bases and 10 bases, in that order; junction bases with no gene match: 10. The CDR3 DNA is TGCGCCAGCAGCCCCGGGACAGGGGACGCAAGAGAGCAGTTCTTC. Protein sequence: CASSPGTGDAREQFF.

This chain links TRBV27 with TRBJ2-5; 9 bases match TRBD2. There are 15 residues in the CDR3. V dropped 0 bases and J dropped 5; count of bases not matched to a gene: 4. CDR1 and CDR2 (germline): MNHEY, SMNVEV (reference sequence). The CDR3 region has the DNA TGTGCCAGCAGTTTATCCGCGGGGGGGCCGGAGACCCAGTACTTC. It encodes CASSLSAGGPETQYF.

Only a few counts were recorded for this clone. The V call is TRBV4-2, the J call TRBJ1-3; 9 bases line up with TRBD1. Germline V gives CDR1 LGHNA, CDR2 YNFKEQ. V was clipped by 3 bases and J by 8 bases; unmatched bases: 8. The CDR3 has 15 residues. The CDR3 here is CASSQIGQGPDTIYF. CDR3 sequence (DNA): TGTGCCAGCAGCCAGATCGGACAGGGGCCGGACACCATATATTTT.

The CDR3 sequence is CASSLSTGDYEQYF. CDR3 nucleotides: TGTGCCAGCAGTTTATCAACAGGGGACTACGAGCAGTACTTC. The chain carries TRBV6-5 and TRBJ2-7; 7 bases are a match to TRBD1. This CDR3 comprises 14 residues. Germline V CDR1 and CDR2: MNHEY, SVGAGI. Losses at the gene ends were 4 bases for V and 3 bases for J; bases not matched to a gene: 6.

The chain links TRBV5-1 to TRBJ2-2, with TRBD2 matching over 8 bases. Germline trimming cut 1 base from V and 0 bases from J; bases unmatched to any gene: 2. Germline CDR1 reads SGHRS; CDR2 reads YFSETQ. The CDR3 is 16 residues long. In DNA, the CDR3 is TGCGCCAGCAGCTTGCTTAGCGGGACGAACACCGGGGAGCTGTTTTTT. Translation gives CASSLLSGTNTGELFF.

The chain carries TRBV19 and TRBJ1-5; tentatively, D is TRBD1 (5 bases). The CDR3 is made up of 16 amino acids. The germline gives CDR1 LNHDA, CDR2 SQIVND (reference sequence). Deletions cut 6 bases from V and 6 bases from J, with 21 bases between. The CDR3 loop reads CASSLLEARVSQPQHF. CDR3 DNA sequence: TGTGCCAGTAGCCTTCTCGAGGCCAGGGTGAGTCAGCCCCAGCATTTT.

In its sample, this clone was seen once. V is TRBV12-3 or TRBV12-4 and J is TRBJ2-7; D gene unclear. Trimming took 3 bases from V and 4 from J, leaving 10 bases between them. This CDR3 has 13 residues. The CDR3 bases are TGTGCCAGCAGTTTCGCGACACCTTACGAGCAGTACTTC. This codes for CASSFATPYEQYF.

This clone has just a few counts. The rearrangement uses TRBV19 and TRBJ1-1; the D gene is possibly TRBD1 (6 bases). V was shortened by 4 bases and J by 7 bases, with 16 bases between the two germline ends. This CDR3 contains 14 residues. Germline V gene data show CDR1 as LNHDA and CDR2 as SQIVND (reference sequence). Here the CDR3 DNA reads TGTGCCAGTAGTACAATGACAGGTGGGGTTGAAGCTTTCTTT. Translated, it gives CASSTMTGGVEAFF. Full variable domain (remainder filled in from reference TRBV19 and TRBJ1-1): DGGITQSPKYLFRKEGQNVTLSCEQNLNHDAMYWYRQDPGQGLRLIYYSQIVNDFQKGDIAEGYSVSREKKESFPLTVTSAQKNPTAFYLCASSTMTGGVEAFFGQGTRLTVV.

The chain combines TRBV5-4 with TRBJ2-5; 8 positions agree with TRBD2. Losses at the gene ends were 0 bases for V and 3 bases for J; bases not matched to a gene: 1. CDR3 length: 14 amino acids. Germline CDR1 reads SGHNT; CDR2 reads YYREEE (reference sequence). The CDR3 protein is CASSLELAEETQYF. In DNA form, the CDR3 reads TGTGCCAGCAGCTTGGAACTAGCGGAAGAGACCCAGTACTTC.

V usage is TRBV19 and J usage is TRBJ2-1; TRBD2 is a possible D gene (6 bases). This CDR3 contains 18 residues. The germline V gene encodes CDR1 LNHDA and CDR2 SQIVND (reference sequence). V was trimmed by 3 bases and J by 12 bases, leaving 30 bases between them. The CDR3 here is CASSINLRGGPKLQLQFF. CDR3 in DNA: TGTGCCAGTAGTATCAATTTGAGGGGAGGACCCAAACTACAATTGCAGTTCTTC.